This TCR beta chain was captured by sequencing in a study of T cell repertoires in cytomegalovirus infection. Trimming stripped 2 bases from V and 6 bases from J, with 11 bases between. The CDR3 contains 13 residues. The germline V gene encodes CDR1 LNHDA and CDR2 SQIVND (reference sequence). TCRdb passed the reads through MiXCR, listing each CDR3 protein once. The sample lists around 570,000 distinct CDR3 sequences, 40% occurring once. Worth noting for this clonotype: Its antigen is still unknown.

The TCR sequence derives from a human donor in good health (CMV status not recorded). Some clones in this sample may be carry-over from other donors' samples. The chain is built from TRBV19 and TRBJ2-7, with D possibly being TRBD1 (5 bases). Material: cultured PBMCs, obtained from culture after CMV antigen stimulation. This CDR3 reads CASSIKLRGEQYF. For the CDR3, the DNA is TGTGCCAGTAGTATAAAACTAAGGGGCGAGCAGTACTTC.